Following are 32 T cell receptor beta chains from one sample sequenced in a study of cytomegalovirus exposure and HLA in healthy donors. Use of 60 Vbeta and 13 Jbeta primers characterized the PCR. Libraries were prepared by immunoSEQ multiplex PCR; TCRdb keeps only in-frame clonotypes and omits some of them. The sample includes about 170,000 clones, approximately 84% of them seen just once. Sequencing used PBMCs. The receptors derive from a man younger than 30 in good health and CMV-seropositive.

In the case of this clone: In the same sample, other DNA sequences code for this CDR3. The chain has TRBV2 and TRBJ1-1, with D perhaps TRBD1 (5 bases). Trimming cost V 1 base and J 1 base, with 7 bases left between them. Looked up from germline, CDR1 is SNHLY and CDR2 is FYNNEI. The CDR3 extends over 14 amino acids. In nucleotides, the CDR3 is TGTGCCAGCAGTGAAGGGCAGGGGAACACTGAAGCTTTCTTT. Encoded protein: CASSEGQGNTEAFF.

The V gene is TRBV7-9, the J gene TRBJ1-2, with D possibly being TRBD1 (6 bases). Between the trimmed V and J ends, which lost 1 base and 0 bases, there was a span of 15 bases. Germline V lookup: CDR1 SEHNR, CDR2 FQNEAQ (reference sequence). This CDR3 has 17 residues. The CDR3 region has the DNA TGTGCCAGCAGCTTAGACCCCCGGGACATAGCTAACTATGGCTACACCTTC. Translated, it gives CASSLDPRDIANYGYTF.

This clone was seen only a few times. The V call is TRBV5-1, the J call TRBJ2-3; D perhaps matches TRBD2 (6 bases). V was trimmed by 0 bases and J by 3 bases, leaving 11 bases between them. Germline CDR1 and CDR2: SGHRS and YFSETQ. This CDR3 has 15 amino acids. Here the CDR3 reads CASSLDGGVTDTQYF. The CDR3 DNA reads as TGCGCCAGCAGCTTGGATGGCGGGGTTACAGATACGCAGTATTTT.

This chain connects TRBV6-4 to TRBJ1-1; D gene unclear. The V end was cut by 5 bases, the J end by 7 bases, with 14 bases between. Germline CDR1 is MRHNA and CDR2 is SNTAGT. The CDR3 contains 13 residues. This CDR3 reads CASSPEGTNEAFF. Written as DNA, the CDR3 is TGTGCCAGCAGTCCTGAGGGTACGAATGAAGCTTTCTTT.

A few counts support this clone. The chain links TRBV4-3 to TRBJ1-1; D is ambiguous. The CDR3 spans 13 residues. V was shortened by 0 bases and J by 2 bases, with 4 bases between the two germline ends. Germline CDR1 is LGHNA and CDR2 is YSLEER. CDR3 sequence (DNA): TGCGCCAGCAGCCAAGATATAAACACTGAAGCTTTCTTT. It translates to CASSQDINTEAFF.

This clone has a single count. This chain links TRBV7-3 with TRBJ2-2, with 8 bases fitting TRBD1. Germline CDR1 SGHTA, CDR2 FQGTGA. This CDR3 contains 14 residues. Trimming cost V 5 bases and J 3 bases; bases outside gene matches: 2. The CDR3 is CASSGQGHTGELFF. CDR3 DNA: TGTGCCAGCAGCGGACAGGGACACACCGGGGAGCTGTTTTTT. Full variable domain (remainder filled in from reference TRBV7-3 and TRBJ2-2): GAGVSQTPSNKVTEKGKYVELRCDPISGHTALYWYRQSLGQGPEFLIYFQGTGAADDSGLPNDRFFAVRPEGSVSTLKIQRTERGDSAVYLCASSGQGHTGELFFGEGSRLTVL.

This clone was recorded once. The J gene is TRBJ2-1, the V gene TRBV5-8; tentatively, D is TRBD1 (6 bases). V shed 2 bases and J shed 2 bases, with 11 bases lying between them. The CDR3 contains 15 residues. Germline lookup yields CDR1 SGHTS and CDR2 YDEGEE. The CDR3 sequence: CASSLQGLPYNEQFF. CDR3 nucleotide sequence: TGTGCCAGCAGCTTACAGGGCCTTCCCTACAATGAGCAGTTCTTC.

Only a few counts were recorded for this clone. The chain joins TRBV7-2 to TRBJ1-5, with 7 bases lining up with TRBD1. From germline, CDR1 is SGHTA and CDR2 FQGNSA. There are 16 residues in the CDR3. The V and J ends lost 4 bases and 11 bases, in that order; junction bases with no gene match: 17. CDR3 nucleotides: TGTGCCAGCAGCTCCCTTCAAGGGCAGGGGGGTTCGTCCCAGCATTTT. This codes for CASSSLQGQGGSSQHF.

The rearrangement joins TRBV29-1 to TRBJ2-1, with TRBD2 matching 13 bases. With 7 bases clipped from V and 0 bases from J, the junction kept 12 bases outside the gene matches. CDR1 and CDR2 (germline): SQVTM, ANQGSEA. CDR3 length: 18 residues. The CDR3 is CSAKKTSGGPSSYNEQFF. DNA for the CDR3: TGCAGCGCCAAAAAGACTAGCGGGGGGCCGAGCTCCTACAATGAGCAGTTCTTC.

J is TRBJ2-5 and V is TRBV19; D possibly corresponds to TRBD2 (6 bases). Per the germline V gene, CDR1 is LNHDA and CDR2 is SQIVND (reference sequence). V lost 8 bases and J 5 bases, leaving 15 bases between the germline ends. This CDR3 has 13 residues. The CDR3 is CASRDGGVETQYF. The CDR3 nucleotides read TGTGCCAGTCGGGACGGAGGGGTCGAGACCCAGTACTTC.

The chain combines TRBV5-1 with TRBJ1-1, with D hard to call. The V and J ends lost 0 bases and 11 bases respectively, with 14 bases between them. The CDR3 sequence is 13 residues long. CDR1 is SGHRS and CDR2 is YFSETQ in the germline V gene. The CDR3 DNA sequence: TGCGCCAGCAGCTTGGCCCAGGCAGAGGGCGCTTTCTTT. Its protein is CASSLAQAEGAFF.

This clone was recorded only once. The V call is TRBV6-5, the J call TRBJ2-3; 8 nucleotides agree with TRBD2. Germline V gives CDR1 MNHEY, CDR2 SVGAGI. The CDR3 is 14 residues long. V shed 2 bases, J shed 12 bases, and the junction held 10 bases outside the gene matches. CDR3 DNA: TGTGCCAGCAGTTACGGGACCGCGGGACTAGGCCAGTATTTT. This translates into CASSYGTAGLGQYF.

This clone occurred once. The genes are TRBV7-9 and TRBJ2-3; D gene unclear. Trimming pared 5 bases from V and 1 base from J, leaving 10 bases between. Per germline, CDR1 SEHNR and CDR2 FQNEAQ (reference sequence). The CDR3 consists of 14 residues. This chain's CDR3 is CASSDTVRTDTQYF. The DNA for the CDR3 is TGTGCCAGCAGCGACACAGTCCGCACAGATACGCAGTATTTT. The variable domain in full, completed from reference TRBV7-9 and TRBJ2-3, reads DTGVSQNPRHKITKRGQNVTFRCDPISEHNRLYWYRQTLGQGPEFLTYFQNEAQLEKSRLLSDRFSAERPKGSFSTLEIQRTEQGDSAMYLCASSDTVRTDTQYFGPGTRLTVL.

The rearrangement joins TRBV6-5 to TRBJ2-5; TRBD1 matches 10 bases. The CDR3 spans 15 residues. The junction had 3 bases not matched to a gene; V was cut back by 1 base and J by 4 bases. Per germline, CDR1 MNHEY and CDR2 SVGAGI. The CDR3 coding sequence is TGTGCCAGCAGTTACTGGGACAGGGGTAGAGAGACCCAGTACTTC. This codes for CASSYWDRGRETQYF.

The chain uses TRBV30 and TRBJ2-5, with D perhaps matching TRBD2 (5 bases). The CDR3 sequence is 12 residues long. V was trimmed by 3 bases and J by 9 bases, leaving 14 bases between them. Germline values: CDR1 GTSNPN, CDR2 SVGIG (reference sequence). The CDR3 here is CAWSSGGRAQYF. CDR3 nucleotides: TGTGCCTGGAGCAGTGGAGGTAGGGCCCAGTACTTC.

The chain has TRBV9 and TRBJ2-1; 10 bases are a match to TRBD2. Germline CDR1 and CDR2: SGDLS and YYNGEE. Trimming at V came to 0 bases and at J to 6 bases, leaving 3 bases not matched to a gene. This CDR3 spans 15 amino acids. The CDR3 loop reads CASSVASGGGNEQFF. The CDR3 DNA is TGTGCCAGCAGCGTAGCTAGCGGGGGCGGCAATGAGCAGTTCTTC.

The rearrangement links TRBV5-4 to TRBJ2-7; 7 bases fit TRBD1. The CDR3 length is 15 residues. V lost 4 bases and J lost 2; bases outside the gene matches: 9. Germline CDR1 is SGHNT and CDR2 is YYREEE (reference sequence). CDR3 amino acids: CASSLGTESPYEQYF. CDR3 nucleotides: TGTGCCAGCAGCCTAGGGACAGAGTCCCCCTACGAGCAGTACTTC.

The chain joins TRBV9 to TRBJ2-1; D possibly corresponds to TRBD2 (6 bases). Germline-derived CDR1 and CDR2 are SGDLS and YYNGEE. The V gene lost 0 bases and the J gene lost 0 bases, with 10 bases spanning the gap. CDR3 size: 16 residues. The CDR3 reads CASSVGFGSSYNEQFF. DNA of the CDR3: TGTGCCAGCAGCGTAGGGTTCGGGAGCTCCTACAATGAGCAGTTCTTC.

This rearrangement joins TRBV4-1 to TRBJ2-1; 8 bases line up with TRBD2. Losses at the gene ends were 1 base for V and 6 bases for J; bases not matched to a gene: 11. CDR3 length equals 17 residues. Germline V CDR1 and CDR2: MGHRA, YSYEKL. This CDR3 is CASSQVTASGGFNEQFF. CDR3 nucleotide sequence: TGCGCCAGCAGCCAAGTAACGGCCAGCGGGGGCTTCAATGAGCAGTTCTTC.

The CDR3: CASTSSQDREGSPLHF. The CDR3 DNA reads TGTGCCAGCACTTCCTCGCAGGACAGGGAGGGATCACCCCTCCACTTT. This chain uses TRBV27 with TRBJ1-6; 8 bases line up with TRBD1. V shed 7 bases, J shed 10 bases, and the junction held 15 bases outside the gene matches. CDR3 length equals 16 residues. Germline loops: CDR1 MNHEY, CDR2 SMNVEV (reference sequence).

The J gene is TRBJ1-5, the V gene TRBV2, with no clear D. Germline CDR1 is SNHLY and CDR2 is FYNNEI. The CDR3 length is 13 residues. V dropped 4 bases and J dropped 5 bases, with 9 bases sitting between them. CDR3 DNA: TGTGCCAGCAGTGGGCGGGGATATCAGCCCCAGCATTTT. As protein: CASSGRGYQPQHF.

The rearrangement joins TRBV5-1 to TRBJ1-1; no firm D call. Trimming removed 0 bases at V and 7 bases at J, with 10 bases between. The CDR3 consists of 13 residues. From germline, CDR1 is SGHRS and CDR2 YFSETQ. CDR3 DNA sequence: TGCGCCAGCAGCTTGGTCAGGTCAGGTGAAGCTTTCTTT. Residues: CASSLVRSGEAFF.

This chain connects TRBV11-3 to TRBJ2-1; 8 bases match TRBD1. The CDR3 is made up of 16 amino acids. J lost 0 bases, V lost 0 bases, and 1 base had no gene match. Germline CDR1 SGHNT, CDR2 YENEEA. Here the CDR3 reads CASSLETGGSYNEQFF. The CDR3 nucleotides read TGTGCCAGCAGCTTAGAAACAGGGGGCTCCTACAATGAGCAGTTCTTC.

This clone was seen just once. The chain recombines TRBV25-1 with TRBJ2-3, with 7 bases fitting TRBD2. This CDR3 contains 17 residues. The V segment lost 0 bases and the J segment 2 bases; nucleotides outside the gene matches: 8. Germline loops: CDR1 MGHDK, CDR2 SYGVNS. Written as DNA, the CDR3 is TGTGCCAGCAGTGAATATCGGGGAGGGATCACCACAGATACGCAGTATTTT. Translation gives CASSEYRGGITTDTQYF.

This chain uses TRBV18 with TRBJ2-6, with 7 bases lining up with TRBD2. Looked up from germline, CDR1 is KGHSH and CDR2 is LQKENI. V lost 5 bases, J lost 4 bases, and 8 bases stayed unmatched. The CDR3 loop spans 16 amino acids. Here the CDR3 reads CASSGTGTTGANVLTF. The CDR3 bases are TGTGCCAGCTCAGGGACGGGGACTACGGGGGCCAACGTCCTGACTTTC.

The J gene is TRBJ2-1, the V gene TRBV7-9; the D gene is possibly TRBD2 (5 bases). The CDR3 has 18 residues. The germline CDR1 and CDR2 sequences are SEHNR and FQNEAQ (reference sequence). V was trimmed by 1 base and J by 1 base, leaving 17 bases between them. The CDR3 DNA is TGTGCCAGCAGCTTAGTAGGGTGGGCGGGCCGTTCCTACAATGAGCAGTTCTTC. Its protein is CASSLVGWAGRSYNEQFF. Drawing the rest from reference TRBV7-9 and TRBJ2-1, the complete variable domain is DTGVSQNPRHKITKRGQNVTFRCDPISEHNRLYWYRQTLGQGPEFLTYFQNEAQLEKSRLLSDRFSAERPKGSFSTLEIQRTEQGDSAMYLCASSLVGWAGRSYNEQFFGPGTRLTVL.

This clone came up a few times. At the DNA level, this CDR3 is encoded by other sequences in the same sample as well. The chain combines TRBV7-2 with TRBJ1-2, with 9 bases lining up with TRBD1. CDR1 is SGHTA, CDR2 FQGNSA, per germline. The CDR3 loop spans 14 amino acids. The ends lost 5 bases at V and 7 bases at J; junction bases unmatched: 8. CDR3 protein: CASSPQGASRGYTF. In nucleotides, the CDR3 is TGTGCCAGCAGCCCACAGGGGGCTAGTCGTGGCTACACCTTC.

Only a few counts were recorded for this clone. The chain has TRBV19 and TRBJ1-6, with D unclear. The germline CDR1 and CDR2 sequences are LNHDA and SQIVND (reference sequence). V lost 8 bases, J lost 6 bases, and 14 bases lay in between. This CDR3 spans 14 amino acids. CDR3 amino acids: CASGDWGVNSPLHF. CDR3 nucleotides: TGTGCCAGTGGGGATTGGGGAGTTAATTCACCCCTCCACTTT.

This clone was counted a few times. This sequence joins TRBV5-1 and TRBJ2-2, with unresolved D. Trimming shortened V by 4 bases and J by 0 bases, and 4 bases separated the two germline ends. Germline V gives CDR1 SGHRS, CDR2 YFSETQ. The CDR3 is 13 amino acids. CDR3 region: CASSTSNTGELFF. The CDR3 DNA sequence: TGCGCCAGCAGCACATCGAACACCGGGGAGCTGTTTTTT.

In nucleotides, the CDR3 is TGTGCCACCAGCAGACCCCGGACTAGCGGGGGGGAGGGTGAGCAGTTCTTC. Protein sequence: CATSRPRTSGGEGEQFF. The chain carries TRBV15 and TRBJ2-1; 15 bases are shared with TRBD2. J gave up 9 bases and V 2 bases, and 8 bases lay outside the gene matches. The CDR3 extends over 17 amino acids. CDR1 is LNHNV and CDR2 is YYDKDF in the germline V gene (reference sequence).

V and J are TRBV7-9 and TRBJ1-2; 8 nucleotides align to TRBD1. The CDR3 consists of 15 residues. V lost 5 bases and J lost 3; bases outside the gene matches: 8. Germline lookup yields CDR1 SEHNR and CDR2 FQNEAQ (reference sequence). CDR3 nucleotide sequence: TGTGCCAGCAGCCTTACCGGGACAGGACACTATGGCTACACCTTC. Translated: CASSLTGTGHYGYTF.

The chain couples TRBV4-3 to TRBJ2-7; D is ambiguous. V was trimmed by 0 bases and J by 0 bases, leaving 9 bases between them. The CDR3 spans 15 residues. Germline V gene lookup returns CDR1 LGHNA and CDR2 YSLEER. This CDR3 reads CASSQESEVSYEQYF. The CDR3 nucleotides read TGCGCCAGCAGCCAAGAGTCAGAGGTCTCCTACGAGCAGTACTTC.